This passage covers 8 T cell receptor beta chains from one sample sequenced in a study of blood T cell repertoires in COVID-19. Using immunoSEQ multiplex PCR, the repertoire was profiled, and TCRdb retains in-frame clones only, with some absent. This table has around 300,000 clones, around 87% appearing once. Sequencing used PBMCs or T cells enriched from blood (not recorded which). The receptors were gathered from a woman aged 25-40 years who had recovered from COVID-19.

V and J are TRBV2 and TRBJ2-1; no reliable D call. Trimming shortened V by 6 bases and J by 4 bases, and 4 bases separated the two germline ends. The CDR3 consists of 11 residues. Germline-derived CDR1 and CDR2 are SNHLY and FYNNEI. Written as DNA, the CDR3 is TGTGCCAGCAGCCCGTACAATGAGCAGTTCTTC. This encodes CASSPYNEQFF.

This chain uses TRBV2 with TRBJ2-1; TRBD2 matches at 7 bases. Losses at the gene ends were 5 bases for V and 2 bases for J; bases not matched to a gene: 9. CDR1 and CDR2 from the germline V gene are SNHLY and FYNNEI. CDR3 length: 16 amino acids. The CDR3 nucleotides are TGTGCCAGCAGTTCGGGCGGCGGGGGACCCTACAATGAGCAGTTCTTC. Its protein is CASSSGGGGPYNEQFF. The full variable domain, rest sourced from reference TRBV2 and TRBJ2-1, is EPEVTQTPSHQVTQMGQEVILRCVPISNHLYFYWYRQILGQKVEFLVSFYNNEISEKSEIFDDQFSVERPDGSNFTLKIRSTKLEDSAMYFCASSSGGGGPYNEQFFGPGTRLTVL.

This chain connects TRBV4-1 to TRBJ1-5; D might be TRBD1 (5 bases). Trimming stripped 4 bases from V and 5 bases from J, with 12 bases between. The germline V gene encodes CDR1 MGHRA and CDR2 YSYEKL. The CDR3 length is 14 residues. CDR3 residues: CASSRTGGDQPQHF. The CDR3 coding sequence is TGCGCCAGCAGCCGGACGGGAGGGGATCAGCCCCAGCATTTT.

J is TRBJ2-5 and V is TRBV11-1; 15 bases agree with TRBD2. V shed 5 bases and J 5 bases; nucleotides not matched to a gene: 6. This CDR3 is built from 16 residues. The germline V gene has CDR1 SGHAT and CDR2 FQDESV (reference sequence). The CDR3 coding sequence is TGTGCCAGCAGCCGGGGACTAGCGGGGGGCATGGAGACCCAGTACTTC. Amino acid sequence: CASSRGLAGGMETQYF.

The chain uses TRBV14 and TRBJ2-1; TRBD2 matches 7 bases. The length of the CDR3 is 11 residues. J lost 9 bases, V lost 4 bases, and 0 bases had no gene match. CDR1 and CDR2 from the germline V gene are SGHDN and FVKESK. CDR3: CASSPGGEQFF. As DNA, the CDR3 is TGTGCCAGCAGCCCGGGGGGTGAGCAGTTCTTC.

J is TRBJ2-7 and V is TRBV6-5; D is undetermined. Looked up from germline, CDR1 is MNHEY and CDR2 is SVGAGI. The length of the CDR3 is 13 residues. Trimming stripped 5 bases from V and 8 bases from J, with 16 bases between. This chain's CDR3 is CASSTRAQDKQYF. The DNA of the CDR3 is TGTGCCAGCAGTACGAGAGCCCAAGACAAGCAGTACTTC.

J is TRBJ1-1 and V is TRBV6-4, with a possible D match to TRBD1 (6 bases). The V and J ends lost 4 bases and 13 bases respectively, with 19 bases between them. CDR1 is MRHNA, CDR2 SNTAGT, per germline. There are 13 residues in the CDR3. CDR3 coding DNA: TGTGCCAGCAGTGTCGACAGGAACACTCAAATTTTCTTT. Translation gives CASSVDRNTQIFF.

The chain recombines TRBV7-2 with TRBJ1-5; TRBD1 aligns across 10 bases. CDR3 length: 15 residues. From germline, CDR1 is SGHTA and CDR2 FQGNSA. Unmatched junction bases numbered 7, after V lost 4 bases and J lost 7 bases. Written as DNA, the CDR3 is TGTGCCAGCAGCTCGGGACAGGGGATCGGACAGCCCCAGCATTTT. This sequence encodes CASSSGQGIGQPQHF.